This entry describes one TCR beta chain. Its specificity is unknown. The read terminates 3 residues ahead of where the CDR3 ends, so the germline J gene completes it. The data derive from a study of T cell clonality in common variable immunodeficiency. CVID meant reduced serum IgG, IgA and/or IgM plus specific antibody deficiency. All CVID subjects were on immunoglobulin replacement for at least one year. TCRdb's copy holds only in-frame clones and misses some; the assay was immunoSEQ multiplex PCR. The sample has 25,000 or so clones, none seen only once. With V trimmed by 9 bases and J by 4 bases, 12 bases remained unmatched. The germline gives CDR1 WNHNN, CDR2 SYGVQD (reference sequence). This CDR3 region has 14 residues. Study conclusions and caveats: CVID subjects shared fewer TCRbeta clones than healthy controls did. In common variable immunodeficiency, TCR beta chains reportedly carried fewer deletions and N-nucleotide insertions.

This sequence originates from a human donor with common variable immunodeficiency. Sequences were obtained from peripheral blood mononuclear cells. This sequence joins TRBV10-1 and TRBJ2-7; 7 bases align to TRBD1. The CDR3 sequence is CARSRQGRMYEQYF. The CDR3 DNA, read in part, is TGCGCCAGATCTCGACAGGGTAGAATGTACGAG.